This TCR beta chain came from a study of T-cell memory formation after mild COVID-19. Study-level background: Each donor largely had its own TCR clusters.

Study observations and caveats: Memory sampled before infection contained some responding clones, suggesting cross-reactive memory joined.

This clonotype was recorded a few times. Its specificity is unknown. Germline-derived CDR1 and CDR2 are MDHEN and SYDVKM. This CDR3 is 16 amino acids long. The V end was cut by 2 bases, the J end by 0 bases, with 11 bases between. TCRdb redid the calling of the 5' RACE reads with MiXCR, one entry per CDR3 protein. The data hold 75,000 to 95,000 distinct CDR3 sequences, with approximately 15% observed a single time. The sequencing input was PBMCs or a T cell subset sorted from them (not recorded which). The clonotype originates from a man aged 18-30 years who had mild COVID-19 (a few samples of this study predate the infection). Cell type and time point are not known. V and J are TRBV28 and TRBJ1-5; D uncertain. The CDR3 nucleotides are TGTGCCAGCAGTTTACATACAGCTTATAGCAATCAGCCCCAGCATTTT. It is translated as CASSLHTAYSNQPQHF.